The clone carrying this T cell receptor (beta chain) was seen only a few times. The data belong to a study of blood T cells in healthy people across ages. A second PCR, run for roughly 7 to 12 cycles, used a sample-barcoded 5' primer plus a J-beta primer mix. TCRdb re-analysed the 5' RACE reads in MiXCR, keeping a single row per CDR3 protein. The top ten clones hold less than 20% of a sample with about 640,000 distinct CDR3 sequences, about 30% of them seen once. No fewer than 7 million PBMCs went into each sample. V lost 6 bases and J 2 bases, leaving 17 bases between the germline ends. The CDR3 extends over 16 amino acids. Germline CDR1 MNHNS, CDR2 SASEGT.

This receptor was taken from a woman at least 80 years old in good health. Sequences were obtained from blood. J is TRBJ1-5 and V is TRBV6-1; D is undetermined. CDR3 bases: TGTGCCAGCAGCACCTCAAAGGGATTCGGCAATCAGCCCCAGCATTTT. It specifies CASSTSKGFGNQPQHF.